This T cell receptor beta chain was profiled in a study of cytomegalovirus exposure and HLA in healthy donors. About the research overall: Later, an analysis reported that the roughly 120 validation repertoires had used the same platform as the approximately 680 first-cohort repertoires. General study points: The tendency of first-cohort TCR clusters to co-occur in the roughly 130 validation repertoires was the finding of a later analysis.

Germline lookup yields CDR1 MDHEN and CDR2 SYDVKM. This CDR3 spans 15 amino acids. V was shortened by 7 bases and J by 0 bases, with 13 bases between the two germline ends. About this clone itself: Its antigen is currently unknown.

The donors were part of the validation cohort, which consisted of roughly 110 subjects and was separate from the first cohort of hundreds of subjects. TCRdb's copy holds only in-frame clones and misses some; the assay was immunoSEQ multiplex PCR. Of fewer than 85,000 clones listed, 94% are singletons. Input material: PBMCs. This TCR was sampled from a woman younger than 35 in good health and CMV-seronegative. The chain recombines TRBV28 with TRBJ2-1; D possibly corresponds to TRBD2 (5 bases). Written as DNA, the CDR3 is TGTGCCAGCACCAGAACCGGGGTCTCCTACAATGAGCAGTTCTTC. As protein: CASTRTGVSYNEQFF. The variable domain in full, with the rest retrieved from reference TRBV28 and TRBJ2-1, is DVKVTQSSRYLVKRTGEKVFLECVQDMDHENMFWYRQDPGLGLRLIYFSYDVKMKEKGDIPEGYSVSREKKERFSLILESASTNQTSMYLCASTRTGVSYNEQFFGPGTRLTVL.